Below are 3 T cell receptor beta chains sequenced from a single sample in a study of T-cell reconstitution after alpha-beta-depleted transplantation in children. The authors prepared the TCRbeta library with unique molecular identifiers. One entry per CDR3 protein results from TCRdb running MiXCR on the PCR reads. Found here are 240,000 or so distinct CDR3 sequences, around 11% of them singletons; the top ten hold approximately 2.9%. The source was PBMCs from the stem cell graft donor, collected from the stem cell graft. The receptors were sampled from a human donor who donated a stem cell graft to a child with acute lymphoblastic leukemia.

This clonotype was recorded at least ten times. The CDR3 loop is CASKAVNEQFF. The CDR3 DNA sequence: TGTGCCAGCAAGGCGGTTAATGAGCAGTTCTTC. The chain has TRBV27 and TRBJ2-1, with D hard to call. V dropped 7 bases and J dropped 7 bases, with 8 bases sitting between them. Germline-derived CDR1 and CDR2 are MNHEY and SMNVEV (reference sequence). The CDR3 loop spans 11 amino acids.

This clonotype was picked up many times. The chain employs TRBV5-1 and TRBJ1-1; D is perhaps TRBD1 (6 bases). This CDR3 is 16 amino acids long. CDR1 and CDR2 from the germline V gene are SGHRS and YFSETQ. Trimming took off 2 bases at V and 4 bases at J, with 18 bases between the two ends. CDR3 in amino acids: CASSLMPGHLGTEAFF. The CDR3 nucleotides read TGCGCCAGCAGCTTAATGCCGGGACATTTGGGCACTGAAGCTTTCTTT. Based on the CDR3 plus reference TRBV5-1 and TRBJ1-1, the full variable domain is KAGVTQTPRYLIKTRGQQVTLSCSPISGHRSVSWYQQTPGQGLQFLFEYFSETQRNKGNFPGRFSGRQFSNSRSEMNVSTLELGDSALYLCASSLMPGHLGTEAFFGQGTRLTVV.

This clonotype was seen many times. This chain links TRBV6-1 with TRBJ2-2; D unresolved. Germline loops: CDR1 MNHNS, CDR2 SASEGT. This CDR3 is 18 amino acids long. Trimming shortened V by 2 bases and J by 6 bases, and 22 bases separated the two germline ends. The CDR3, as DNA: TGTGCCAGCAGTGAACCATGGACCGGTGTGATCGATGCCGGGGAGCTGTTTTTT. It yields the protein CASSEPWTGVIDAGELFF.